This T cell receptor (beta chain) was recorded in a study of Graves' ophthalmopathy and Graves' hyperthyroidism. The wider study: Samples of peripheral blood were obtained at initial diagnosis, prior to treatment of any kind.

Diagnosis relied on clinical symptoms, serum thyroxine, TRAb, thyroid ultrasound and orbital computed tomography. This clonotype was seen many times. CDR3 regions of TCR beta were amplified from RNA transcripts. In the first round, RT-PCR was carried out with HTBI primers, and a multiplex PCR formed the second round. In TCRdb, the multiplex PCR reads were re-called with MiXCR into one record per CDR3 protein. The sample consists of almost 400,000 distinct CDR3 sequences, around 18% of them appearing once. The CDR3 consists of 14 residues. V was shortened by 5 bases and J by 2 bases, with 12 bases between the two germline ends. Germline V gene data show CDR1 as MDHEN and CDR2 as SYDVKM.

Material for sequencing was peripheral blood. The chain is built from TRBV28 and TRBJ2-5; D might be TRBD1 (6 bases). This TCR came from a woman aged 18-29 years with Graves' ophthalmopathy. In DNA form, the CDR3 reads TGTGCCAGCAGTACTCTGACAGGTCAAGAGACCCAGTACTTC. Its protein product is CASSTLTGQETQYF.